The T cell receptor beta chain described here comes from a study of relationships among human T cell subsets (dated by TCRdb to the early 2010s). With regard to the full study: Sequencing was performed on eight distinct blood T cell populations: pan T, CD8 cytotoxic, regulatory, Th1, Th2, naive plus transitional, activated and memory cells.

Findings and caveats that apply to the study as a whole: The bead-based sorting was unable to rule out the presence of a CD4+CD8+ double-positive population. The considerable overlap in CDR3s among Th1, Th2 and regulatory T cells was taken as suggesting that cell fate choices are stochastic. Over 55% of CD8+ cytotoxic sequences were found to belong to clones with over 100 reads, whereas few such clones were observed in the regulatory and Th2 subsets. Across the seven subsets, no statistically significant differences turned up in V, D and J usage, CDR3 length, or N-nucleotide additions.

Per the germline V gene (reference sequence), LNHDA is the CDR1 and SQIVND is the CDR2. There are 13 amino acids in the CDR3, from cysteine to phenylalanine inclusive. The DNA shown is the 39-base CDR3, in frame from base 1. V was cut back by 5 bases and J by 4 bases, leaving a gap of 11 bases between them. Following the CD25, CD56 and CD294 bead selections, the CD4+CD25-CD294- flow-through was collected as the Th1 cells. T cell subsets were isolated with Miltenyi superparamagnetic beads coated with subset-specific monoclonal antibodies. Every T cell population was isolated from peripheral blood. Ficoll separation of whole blood yielded mononuclear cells, and anti-CD14 microbeads were then used to deplete the monocytes. Right after isolation, the cell populations were resuspended in RNAprotect reagent. Library preparation was by multiplex PCR. Instrument used: 454 GS FLX. Semiquantitative ARM-PCR was used to amplify the TCR alpha and beta CDR3 regions from mRNA. In ARM-PCR, tagged nested gene-specific primers were applied first, and communal superprimers then carried out the exponential amplification. Exonuclease was used to remove the nested primers before the first-round PCR products went through the second amplification round. The amplicons were sequenced on the 454 platform, which can rapidly sequence millions of DNA fragments without cloning bias. An effective read was defined as a read mappable to both V and J germline segments. Per the original workflow: IRmap was used to assign reads to germline V, D and J segments, relying on pyromap, a Smith-Waterman modification adapted to 454 sequencing errors. D-beta assignments were filtered using cutoffs set at the 99th percentile of alignment scores from simulated random sequences. The CDR3 was taken to be the amino acids lying between the conserved V-segment Y[YFLI]C motif and the J-segment [FW]GXGT motif. A compound Poisson process model, previously applied to large-scale EST data, was used to estimate repertoire diversity. A procedure for detecting cross-contamination was applied so that sample contamination could be argued against as the origin of shared CDR3s. TCRdb ran its own pipeline on the public reads, namely fastp trimming at Q25 and MiXCR clone calling, and kept in-frame beta chains. Records with the same CDR3 protein are collapsed into one entry carrying the most frequent genes and DNA. The V and J calls were determined by TCRdb, not by the authors. Here the sample has 10,000 to 15,000 distinct CDR3 sequences; approximately 64% occur a single time. Less than 35% of the sample comes from the top ten.

Regarding this clonotype: The antigen this receptor binds is unknown. Qualities for individual bases were not recorded, and no much larger clone is one base off.

The chain is made from TRBV19 and TRBJ1-2, with no confident D gene call. Sequencing was carried out using CD4+ Th1 cells sorted from blood. Read against the paper, the sample's cell subset or site label means: CD4+CD25-CD294- T helper 1 cells. This TCR derives from a man aged 35-49 years in good health. CDR3 region: CASSPESGYGYTF. In nucleotides, the sequence is TGTGCCAGTAGTCCCGAAAGCGGCTATGGCTACACCTTC.